This T cell receptor beta chain was profiled in a study of CD4+ T cells in melanoma (dated by TCRdb to the early 2020s). As for the study more broadly: The study investigated neoantigen-specific CD4+ T cells in human melanoma. Paper-wide results and their limitations: The report described a correlation between neoantigen-specific CD4+ T cells and the function of CD8+ T cells, macrophages and B cells. Neoantigen-specific CD4+ T cells in melanoma were reported to have a range of differentiation states.

Points on this clone: There is no known antigen for this receptor. The record has no base qualities; no much larger clone is one base away.

V gives up 4 bases and J gives up 1 base, and the segment between their germline ends measures 12 bases. The CDR3 covers 15 residues, taking in both the cysteine and the phenylalanine. The DNA shown is the 45-base CDR3, in frame from base 1. CDR1 and CDR2 were assigned from the germline V gene as KGHSH and LQKENI. The donors were people with melanoma. To prepare the library, the immunoSEQ multiplex PCR assay was applied. The source is immuneACCESS, and TCRdb retained only in-frame sequences with V and J called. Part of the clones is not carried over; for the studies checked, unresolved V genes explain less than half of this, and the remainder is unexplained. The sample has about 14,000 clones on record, 63% of them singletons. The top ten clones comprise about 16% of the sample.

This clonotype was obtained from a human donor with melanoma. In this chain, TRBV18 is recombined with TRBJ2-3; the D gene may be TRBD1 or TRBD2, since each aligns over 6 bases. Sequenced sample: cells from a culture (not recorded whether cultured in vitro). The DNA reads as follows: TGTGCCAGCTCACGTTCAGGGGAGGGCACAGATACGCAGTATTTT. The encoded protein is CASSRSGEGTDTQYF.